The rows below give T cell receptor beta chains drawn from one sample of a study of T cells after posttransplantation cyclophosphamide. TCRdb keeps only in-frame clones here, not all; method: immunoSEQ multiplex PCR. Here the sample spans some 4,000 clones, roughly 77% being singletons. Specimen: PBMCs, collected after allogeneic stem cell transplant with calcineurin inhibitor and methotrexate. The receptors originated from a female patient aged 50-59 years who received an allogeneic stem cell transplant from an unrelated donor, was CMV-positive, and had acute and chronic GVHD. Some T cells may be provided by the graft donor. The CDR3 runs from the conserved cysteine through the conserved F or W. A D gene is named only where the DNA matches it firmly. A row's size may be missing; if present it is once, few, many or a size class.

v_call: TRBV28; j_call: TRBJ1-1; clone_size: -; d_call: TRBD1; cdr3_aa: CASRLQGSTEAFF; cdr3_nt: TGTGCCAGCAGGTTACAGGGGTCCACTGAAGCTTTCTTT
v_call: TRBV2; j_call: TRBJ1-3; clone_size: -; d_call: -; cdr3_aa: CASSARDRNTIYF; cdr3_nt: TGTGCCAGCAGTGCCCGGGACAGAAACACCATATATTTT
v_call: TRBV7-6; j_call: TRBJ2-7; clone_size: -; d_call: -; cdr3_aa: CASSLARLSPVNSIYEQYF; cdr3_nt: TGTGCCAGCAGCTTAGCGAGGCTCAGCCCCGTTAATAGCATCTACGAGCAGTACTTC
v_call: TRBV6-1; j_call: TRBJ1-4; clone_size: -; d_call: TRBD1; cdr3_aa: CASSGRGHTNEKLFF; cdr3_nt: TGTGCCAGCAGTGGCAGGGGGCACACTAATGAAAAACTGTTTTTT
v_call: TRBV13; j_call: TRBJ2-3; clone_size: -; d_call: TRBD2; cdr3_aa: CASSPGTSGTDTQYF; cdr3_nt: TGTGCCAGCAGTCCCGGGACTAGCGGGACAGATACGCAGTATTTT
v_call: TRBV12-2; j_call: TRBJ1-1; clone_size: -; d_call: -; cdr3_aa: CASRLVRVPGGYTEAFF; cdr3_nt: TGTGCAAGTCGCTTAGTCAGGGTTCCAGGGGGCTACACTGAAGCTTTCTTT
v_call: TRBV11-2; j_call: TRBJ2-7; clone_size: once; d_call: TRBD2; cdr3_aa: CASSLGTSGYDEQYF; cdr3_nt: TGTGCCAGCAGCTTAGGGACTAGTGGCTATGACGAGCAGTACTTC
v_call: TRBV30; j_call: TRBJ2-3; clone_size: few; d_call: TRBD2; cdr3_aa: CAWSSSGVTDTQYF; cdr3_nt: TGTGCCTGGAGCTCCAGCGGGGTAACAGATACGCAGTATTTT
v_call: TRBV6-1; j_call: TRBJ2-3; clone_size: -; d_call: -; cdr3_aa: CASSWVAGGTDTQYF; cdr3_nt: TGTGCCAGCAGTTGGGTAGCTGGTGGCACAGATACGCAGTATTTT
v_call: TRBV5-1; j_call: TRBJ1-4; clone_size: -; d_call: -; cdr3_aa: CASSLEQPTEKLFF; cdr3_nt: TGCGCCAGCAGCTTGGAACAGCCTACGGAAAAACTGTTTTTT
v_call: TRBV7-9; j_call: TRBJ2-1; clone_size: few; d_call: TRBD2; cdr3_aa: CASSLTETAGGRYNEQFF; cdr3_nt: TGTGCCAGCAGCTTAACTGAAACGGCGGGGGGGCGCTACAATGAGCAGTTCTTC
v_call: TRBV6-5; j_call: TRBJ1-3; clone_size: -; d_call: -; cdr3_aa: CASSRGAGGNTIYF; cdr3_nt: TGTGCCAGCAGCAGGGGAGCCGGTGGAAACACCATATATTTT
v_call: TRBV19; j_call: TRBJ1-1; clone_size: -; d_call: -; cdr3_aa: CASSIFRDSTEAFF; cdr3_nt: TGTGCCAGTAGTATCTTCCGGGACTCCACTGAAGCTTTCTTT
v_call: TRBV7-8; j_call: TRBJ1-2; clone_size: few; d_call: TRBD1; cdr3_aa: CASSLAGQGFGYTF; cdr3_nt: TGTGCCAGCAGCTTAGCGGGACAGGGATTTGGCTACACCTTC
v_call: TRBV20-1; j_call: TRBJ1-1; clone_size: -; d_call: -; cdr3_aa: CSARGGTEAFF; cdr3_nt: TGCAGTGCTAGGGGAGGGACTGAAGCTTTCTTT
v_call: TRBV5-4; j_call: TRBJ2-1; clone_size: -; d_call: -; cdr3_aa: CASRPPRGNEQFF; cdr3_nt: TGTGCCAGCAGGCCGCCCAGGGGAAATGAGCAGTTCTTC
v_call: TRBV6-1; j_call: TRBJ2-1; clone_size: -; d_call: TRBD2; cdr3_aa: CASSDSWGGEQFF; cdr3_nt: TGTGCCAGCAGTGATTCCTGGGGGGGTGAGCAGTTCTTC
v_call: TRBV4-2; j_call: TRBJ2-1; clone_size: -; d_call: -; cdr3_aa: CASINLGGFEQFF; cdr3_nt: TGTGCCAGCATCAATTTGGGGGGTTTTGAGCAGTTCTTC
v_call: TRBV5-5; j_call: TRBJ2-3; clone_size: -; d_call: -; cdr3_aa: CASSHVSGPTDTQYF; cdr3_nt: TGTGCCAGCAGCCATGTAAGCGGACCCACAGATACGCAGTATTTT